The 5 T cell receptor beta chains presented below share a single source sample, sequenced in a study of blood T cell repertoires in COVID-19. Using immunoSEQ multiplex PCR, the repertoire was profiled, and TCRdb retains in-frame clones only, with some absent. The table includes some 60,000 clones, 70% to 75% detected once. The specimen sequenced was peripheral blood. These receptors were taken from a woman in her forties or fifties with active or convalescent COVID-19.

This clone was seen more than once but under ten times. The chain employs TRBV29-1 and TRBJ1-1, with a possible D match to TRBD1 (5 bases). Germline V gene sequence: CDR1 SQVTM, CDR2 ANQGSEA. The length of the CDR3 is 13 residues. The V end lost 1 base, the J end lost 5 bases, and 11 bases lay between the germline ends. The CDR3 DNA reads as TGCAGCGTTGAAGGGACACTCATGACTGAAGCTTTCTTT. Translation gives CSVEGTLMTEAFF. The full variable domain, in which reference TRBV29-1 and TRBJ1-1 provide the parts outside the CDR3, is SAVISQKPSRDICQRGTSLTIQCQVDSQVTMMFWYRQQPGQSLTLIATANQGSEATYESGFVIDKFPISRPNLTFSTLTVSNMSPEDSSIYLCSVEGTLMTEAFFGQGTRLTVV.

CDR3: CASSLVAQGYQPQHF. For the CDR3, the DNA is TGTGCCAGCAGCTTAGTGGCACAGGGGTATCAGCCCCAGCATTTT. The chain couples TRBV7-8 to TRBJ1-5; 7 bases align to TRBD1. J lost 5 bases, V lost 1 base, and 5 bases had no gene match. CDR1 and CDR2 from the germline V gene are SGHVS and FQNEAQ. This CDR3 is built from 15 residues.

The rearrangement links TRBV20-1 to TRBJ2-5; D gene unclear. Between the trimmed V and J ends, which lost 6 bases and 4 bases, there was a span of 6 bases. The length of the CDR3 is 10 residues. Germline values: CDR1 DFQATT, CDR2 SNEGSKA (reference sequence). CDR3 sequence reads: CSATRETQYF. The CDR3 DNA is TGCAGTGCCACAAGAGAGACCCAGTACTTC.

The V gene is TRBV5-1, the J gene TRBJ1-1, with 9 bases matching TRBD1. The CDR3 covers 14 residues. Per the germline V gene, CDR1 is SGHRS and CDR2 is YFSETQ. V shed 2 bases, J shed 3 bases, and the junction held 2 bases outside the gene matches. In nucleotides, the CDR3 is TGCGCCAGCAGCTTCGGGGACAGGGACACTGAAGCTTTCTTT. It codes for CASSFGDRDTEAFF.

The rearrangement uses TRBV3-1 (or the pseudogene TRBV3-2) and TRBJ2-7, with 7 bases identical to TRBD2. In germline, CDR1 is LGHDT, CDR2 YNNKEL (reference sequence). The CDR3 is 13 amino acids. V lost 2 bases and J lost 6; bases outside the gene matches: 4. CDR3 in amino acids: CASSQLAESEQYF. The CDR3 region has the DNA TGTGCCAGCAGCCAACTAGCGGAGAGCGAGCAGTACTTC.